This entry is about one TCR beta chain. Its antigen remains unknown. The data stem from a study of regulatory T cells in long-lasting Graves disease. Time point meaning: newly diagnosed GD, antithyroid drugs for less than 3 months. RNA from PBMCs was the source of the TCR library. Study outcomes and limitations: Persistent disease showed a preference for TRBV28, TRBJ1-2 and TRBJ2-5.

Arm-PCR of CDR3 regions with iRepertoire HTBI primers generated TCR beta libraries. Each CDR3 protein gets one entry after TCRdb re-called the multiplex PCR reads with MiXCR. This sample yields roughly 500,000 distinct CDR3 sequences, of which less than 15% are seen a single time; roughly 9.7% belongs to the top ten. Germline CDR1 and CDR2: SEHNR and FQNEAQ (reference sequence). The V segment lost 5 bases and the J segment 5 bases; nucleotides outside the gene matches: 9. CDR3 length: 15 residues. The same data also contributed to another study, on T cells in Graves' hyperthyroidism and ophthalmopathy. As reported in that work: An initial round of RT-PCR targeting the TCR CDR3 relied on the HTBI primer set.

This TCR derives from a man aged 25 to 40 with Graves disease. The sample here was peripheral blood mononuclear cells (PBMCs), taken at new diagnosis, from a patient treated with antithyroid drugs. The chain recombines TRBV7-9 with TRBJ2-5; 9 nucleotides agree with TRBD2. CDR3 nucleotides: TGTGCCAGCAGCGCGGGGGGGGTAGGAAGTGAGACCCAGTACTTC. Protein sequence: CASSAGGVGSETQYF.